This TCR beta chain stems from a study of blood T cell repertoires in COVID-19. Study in general: Sites in the United States, Italy and Spain provided acute and convalescent COVID-19 samples. PBMCs, B-cell-depleted T cells, or T cells provided the cDNA or gDNA that made up the material.

As processed by the authors: Estimation of nucleated cell counts relied on the amplification of reference gene primers. Repertoires were generated with immunoSEQ multiplex PCR, while TCRdb's copy carries only in-frame clones and drops some. That table gives V, J and clone size, and the DNA gave D and trimming. Of roughly 200,000 clones detected, 76% appear once; the ten largest clones hold around 7.9%. This clone has just one count. V lost 3 bases and J lost 2; bases outside the gene matches: 4. The length of the CDR3 is 15 residues. The germline gives CDR1 SGHTA, CDR2 FQGTGA. The sequence derives from a woman aged 45-59 years with active or convalescent COVID-19. The V and J genes are TRBV7-3 and TRBJ2-3; 8 bases map to TRBD2. Sequencing was performed on peripheral blood. The CDR3 DNA reads TGTGCCAGCAGCTTTAGCGGGGTAAACACAGATACGCAGTATTTT. This sequence encodes CASSFSGVNTDTQYF.